What follows are 21 T cell receptor beta chains derived from one specimen sequenced in a study of CD8 T cells in ankylosing spondylitis. The antigens for these receptors are not known. General observations from the study: Ankylosing spondylitis blood seemed to carry a telltale TCR beta motif made of under ten highly homologous variants.

Each CDR3 protein gets one entry after TCRdb re-called the 5' RACE reads with MiXCR. Of about 200,000 distinct CDR3 sequences listed, roughly 6.6% are singletons. Material: blood, either unsorted or a sorted T cell fraction (not recorded which). Receptors were obtained from a male donor with ankylosing spondylitis.

This clonotype was detected only a few times. The rearrangement uses TRBV12-3 or TRBV12-4 and TRBJ2-1, with D unclear. With 5 bases removed from V and 5 bases from J, the gap between germline ends came to 19 bases. The CDR3 contains 16 residues. CDR3 sequence: CASSAFLIPPDNEQFF. The CDR3 DNA sequence: TGTGCCAGCAGTGCCTTCCTCATCCCCCCTGACAATGAGCAGTTCTTC.

This clonotype was observed at least ten times. This chain links TRBV12-3 or TRBV12-4 with TRBJ2-1; D not resolved. The CDR3 is 15 residues long. V dropped 4 bases and J dropped 2 bases, with 12 bases sitting between them. The CDR3 loop reads CASSYDRDTYNEQFF. CDR3 coding DNA: TGTGCCAGCAGTTACGACCGTGATACCTACAATGAGCAGTTCTTC.

This clonotype was found a few times. The CDR3, as DNA: TGTGCCAGCAGCTCAACCGACGCCTTGACTGTCTACAATGAGCAGTTCTTC. Translation gives CASSSTDALTVYNEQFF. V and J are TRBV7-9 and TRBJ2-1, with no clear D. The germline gives CDR1 SEHNR, CDR2 FQNEAQ (reference sequence). With 4 bases removed from V and 3 bases from J, the gap between germline ends came to 19 bases. CDR3 length equals 17 residues.

This clonotype was seen many times. The V gene is TRBV7-9, the J gene TRBJ2-1; D is possibly TRBD1 or TRBD2 (6 bases each). The V gene's germline CDR1 is SEHNR and CDR2 FQNEAQ (reference sequence). The CDR3 sequence is 13 residues long. Trimming removed 5 bases from V and 9 bases from J, with 14 bases in between. The CDR3 region is CASSPPGGGEQFF. As DNA, the CDR3 is TGTGCCAGCAGCCCACCTGGAGGGGGTGAGCAGTTCTTC.

This clonotype was seen ten or more times. The chain couples TRBV28 to TRBJ2-7; no reliable D call. CDR1 is MDHEN, CDR2 SYDVKM, per germline. V was pared by 2 bases and J by 0 bases, with 8 bases between. The CDR3 extends over 14 amino acids. CDR3 region: CASSLARPSYEQYF. The CDR3 nucleotides are TGTGCCAGCAGTTTAGCCAGGCCCTCCTACGAGCAGTACTTC.

The J gene is TRBJ2-7, the V gene TRBV10-2; TRBD2 matches at 9 bases. V was clipped by 4 bases and J by 2 bases; unmatched bases: 9. From germline, CDR1 is WSHSY and CDR2 SAAADI. The CDR3 spans 16 residues. CDR3 DNA sequence: TGCGCCAGCAGTGTATCTCTGGGCGGGGGGGCCTACGAGCAGTACTTC. This sequence encodes CASSVSLGGGAYEQYF.

The gene calls are TRBV6-2 or TRBV6-3 and TRBJ2-1; 7 nucleotides agree with TRBD2. The J segment lost 4 bases and the V segment lost 2 bases, leaving 5 bases of the junction unmatched. The CDR3 covers 15 residues. Germline-derived CDR1 and CDR2 are MNHEY and SVGEGT. DNA for the CDR3: TGTGCCAGCAGTTACCCGCTAGCGGTATACAATGAGCAGTTCTTC. Translation: CASSYPLAVYNEQFF.

This clonotype was recorded at least ten times. The chain combines TRBV7-2 with TRBJ2-2; D remains ambiguous. Trimming left V 7 bases short and J 6 bases short, with 18 bases between. Per the germline V gene, CDR1 is SGHTA and CDR2 is FQGNSA. This CDR3 spans 15 amino acids. CDR3 in DNA: TGTGCCAGCACCCCAGTAGGTCCACGGGCCGGGGAGCTGTTTTTT. It codes for CASTPVGPRAGELFF.

This clonotype appeared many times. The chain carries TRBV7-9 and TRBJ2-7; no clear D. V was clipped by 4 bases and J by 6 bases, with 7 bases between them. From germline, CDR1 is SEHNR and CDR2 FQNEAQ (reference sequence). The CDR3 is made up of 11 amino acids. DNA of the CDR3: TGTGCCAGCAGCTCCCCCGCCGAGCAGTACTTC. It is translated as CASSSPAEQYF.

This clonotype showed up many times. The chain recombines TRBV27 with TRBJ2-3; 8 positions agree with TRBD1. CDR3 length: 14 amino acids. Germline trimming cut 3 bases from V and 3 bases from J; bases unmatched to any gene: 2. In germline, CDR1 is MNHEY, CDR2 SMNVEV (reference sequence). DNA for the CDR3: TGTGCCAGCAGTTTCGGGACAGGTACAGATACGCAGTATTTT. As protein: CASSFGTGTDTQYF.

At least ten counts were recorded for this clonotype. The chain carries TRBV28 and TRBJ2-7, with TRBD2 identical over 16 bases. The CDR3 covers 20 residues. Per the germline V gene, CDR1 is MDHEN and CDR2 is SYDVKM. The V gene end was trimmed by 4 bases and the J gene end by 4 bases; junction bases not matched to a gene: 16. CDR3 bases: TGTGCCAGCAGTTCCCCCACCATGGGGGGACTAGCGGGGGGGTCTTACGAGCAGTACTTC. Translating it yields CASSSPTMGGLAGGSYEQYF.

In this sample, this clonotype turned up many times. This chain joins TRBV6-2 or TRBV6-3 and TRBJ2-2; D remains ambiguous. The germline V gene has CDR1 MNHEY and CDR2 SVGEGT. With 11 bases removed from V and 4 bases from J, the gap between germline ends came to 8 bases. The CDR3 covers 11 residues. This CDR3 reads CAARGTGELFF. Here the CDR3 DNA reads TGTGCCGCAAGAGGCACCGGGGAGCTGTTTTTT.

This clonotype was recorded many times. The chain has TRBV12-3 or TRBV12-4 and TRBJ2-1; 11 bases align to TRBD1. Trimming took 7 bases from V and 6 from J; bases not matched to a gene: 8. CDR3 length equals 15 residues. In nucleotides, the CDR3 is TGTGCCAGCACCCTGGGGACAGGGGGTTTCAATGAGCAGTTCTTC. Translated, it gives CASTLGTGGFNEQFF.

This clonotype was detected ten times or more. The gene calls are TRBV24-1 and TRBJ2-3; D not certain. Germline loops: CDR1 KGHDR, CDR2 SFDVKD. V was cut by 8 bases and J by 2 bases, with 10 bases left in between. The length of the CDR3 is 13 residues. CDR3 DNA: TGTGCCACCACTGGCGGATACACAGATACGCAGTATTTT. Protein sequence: CATTGGYTDTQYF.

This clonotype has more than one count but fewer than ten. The chain combines TRBV29-1 with TRBJ1-4, with 7 bases aligning to TRBD1. CDR3 length equals 15 residues. Germline V gene lookup returns CDR1 SQVTM and CDR2 ANQGSEA. Losses at the gene ends were 5 bases for V and 6 bases for J; bases not matched to a gene: 12. In DNA, the CDR3 is TGCAGCGTTCGGTCGACAGGGCGGTGGCATGAAAAACTGTTTTTT. Encoded protein: CSVRSTGRWHEKLFF.

Ten or more counts support this clonotype. This chain connects TRBV27 to TRBJ2-3; tentatively, D is TRBD1 (6 bases). Germline V CDR1 and CDR2: MNHEY, SMNVEV (reference sequence). The germline V and J ends were trimmed by 4 bases and 2 bases, with 13 bases remaining between them. The CDR3 is 15 residues long. The CDR3: CASSSYRVSTDTQYF. As DNA, the CDR3 is TGTGCCAGCAGTTCCTACAGGGTATCCACAGATACGCAGTATTTT.

Many counts were recorded for this clonotype. As DNA, the CDR3 is TGTGCCAGCAGCCCCTATAACAGCAACAATGAGCAGTTCTTC. The encoded protein is CASSPYNSNNEQFF. The genes are TRBV13 and TRBJ2-1; D not resolved. Trimming stripped 5 bases from V and 5 bases from J, with 13 bases between. Germline CDR1 reads PRHDT; CDR2 reads FYEKMQ (reference sequence). The CDR3 extends over 14 amino acids.

The chain combines TRBV7-2 with TRBJ2-1, with D tentatively TRBD2 (6 bases). V was clipped by 1 base and J by 5 bases, with 18 bases between them. The germline gives CDR1 SGHTA, CDR2 FQGNSA. The CDR3 extends over 17 amino acids. The DNA for the CDR3 is TGTGCCAGCAGCTTAGGACCAATGACTAGTCCAGACAATGAGCAGTTCTTC. Encoded protein: CASSLGPMTSPDNEQFF.

J is TRBJ2-1 and V is TRBV7-6; the D is unclear. Germline CDR1 is SGHVS and CDR2 is FNYEAQ. Trimming pared 1 base from V and 4 bases from J, leaving 8 bases between. This CDR3 is built from 14 residues. The CDR3 protein is CASSLDSGYNEQFF. The CDR3 region has the DNA TGTGCCAGCAGCTTAGATTCTGGATACAATGAGCAGTTCTTC.

In this sample, this clonotype turned up a few times. The chain couples TRBV5-5 to TRBJ2-1; a weak D match, TRBD2 (5 bases). V gave up 3 bases and J gave up 1 base, with 8 bases separating them. CDR1 and CDR2 from the germline V gene are SGHKS and YYEKEE (reference sequence). CDR3 length equals 14 residues. The CDR3 here is CASSWSGSYNEQFF. CDR3 DNA: TGTGCCAGCAGCTGGAGCGGATCCTACAATGAGCAGTTCTTC.

This clonotype appeared a few times. The V call is TRBV6-6, the J call TRBJ2-7; TRBD1 matches at 7 bases. This CDR3 is built from 13 residues. Losses at the gene ends were 5 bases for V and 5 bases for J; bases not matched to a gene: 6. In germline, CDR1 is MNHNY, CDR2 SVGAGI (reference sequence). CDR3 sequence: CASSTGERNEQYF. As DNA, the CDR3 is TGTGCCAGCAGTACAGGGGAAAGGAACGAGCAGTACTTC.